The 25 T cell receptor beta chains reported below all come from one sample, sequenced in a study of response to subunit inactivated influenza vaccine. TCRdb used MiXCR to reprocess the RT-PCR reads, holding one entry per CDR3 protein. The sample holds more than 550,000 distinct CDR3 sequences, around 11% seen once. The sequences come from PBMCs from blood, collected on the day of vaccination. Receptor source: a man in his fifties or sixties who received an inactivated influenza vaccine.

This clonotype has more than one count but fewer than ten. The V and J genes are TRBV18 and TRBJ2-1, with 9 bases lining up with TRBD1. The germline gives CDR1 KGHSH, CDR2 LQKENI. Germline trimming cut 2 bases from V and 6 bases from J; bases unmatched to any gene: 8. This CDR3 region has 16 residues. The CDR3 reads CASSPKGTGSGNEQFF. Here the CDR3 DNA reads TGTGCCAGCTCACCAAAAGGGACAGGGTCGGGCAATGAGCAGTTCTTC. Filled out from reference TRBV18 and TRBJ2-1, the complete variable domain reads NAGVMQNPRHLVRRRGQEARLRCSPMKGHSHVYWYRQLPEEGLKFMVYLQKENIIDESGMPKERFSAEFPKEGPSILRIQQVVRGDSAAYFCASSPKGTGSGNEQFFGPGTRLTVL.

This clonotype was recorded a few times. J is TRBJ2-7 and V is TRBV2; 9 bases map to TRBD1. The CDR3 totals 14 residues. Losses at the gene ends were 7 bases for V and 5 bases for J; bases not matched to a gene: 9. Germline values: CDR1 SNHLY, CDR2 FYNNEI. CDR3 protein: CASKSDRGWNEQYF. Written as DNA, the CDR3 is TGTGCCAGCAAATCGGACAGGGGTTGGAACGAGCAGTACTTC.

The DNA of the CDR3 is TGTGCCAGCAGCTTAGAGCCCAGGCCAGAGACCCAGTACTTC. This encodes CASSLEPRPETQYF. The V call is TRBV11-2, the J call TRBJ2-5; D is undetermined. From germline, CDR1 is SGHAT and CDR2 FQNNGV. The V end was cut by 0 bases, the J end by 4 bases, with 9 bases between. The CDR3 runs 14 residues.

The chain employs TRBV28 and TRBJ1-2, with D unresolved. CDR1 and CDR2 from the germline V gene are MDHEN and SYDVKM. V was trimmed by 6 bases and J by 4 bases, leaving 18 bases between them. CDR3 size: 15 residues. This chain's CDR3 is CASSPRHVGGYGYTF. CDR3 in DNA: TGTGCCAGCAGCCCTCGGCACGTGGGAGGCTATGGCTACACCTTC.

The genes are TRBV2 and TRBJ2-1; 12 bases align to TRBD2. Germline CDR1 reads SNHLY; CDR2 reads FYNNEI. Germline trimming cut 6 bases from V and 6 bases from J; bases unmatched to any gene: 9. The CDR3 has 16 amino acids. CDR3 coding DNA: TGTGCCAGCAGAATGACTAGCGGGGGCCCCTCCAATGAGCAGTTCTTC. Its translation is CASRMTSGGPSNEQFF.

There are many counts of this clonotype. The rearrangement uses TRBV7-9 and TRBJ2-1; D tentatively fits TRBD1 or TRBD2 (5 bases each). CDR1 is SEHNR, CDR2 FQNEAQ, per germline (reference sequence). The CDR3 runs 12 residues. Trimming pared 8 bases from V and 7 bases from J, leaving 12 bases between. CDR3 bases: TGTGCCAGCTGCCTTTGGGGGAATGAGCAGTTCTTC. Its translation is CASCLWGNEQFF.

This clonotype was detected only a few times. This rearrangement joins TRBV5-5 to TRBJ2-5; TRBD1 agrees at 10 bases. Unmatched junction bases numbered 10, after V lost 3 bases and J lost 5 bases. The germline gives CDR1 SGHKS, CDR2 YYEKEE (reference sequence). The CDR3 sequence is 16 residues long. The CDR3 nucleotides are TGTGCCAGCAGCTCCAGGACAGGGGGAAGGATGGAGACCCAGTACTTC. This translates into CASSSRTGGRMETQYF.

This clonotype was recorded many times. The rearrangement joins TRBV6-1 to TRBJ1-5; D uncertain. This CDR3 spans 14 amino acids. Germline lookup yields CDR1 MNHNS and CDR2 SASEGT. Between the trimmed V and J ends, which lost 3 bases and 4 bases, there was a span of 10 bases. CDR3 sequence reads: CASSELRQNQPQHF. DNA of the CDR3: TGTGCCAGCAGTGAGCTAAGGCAGAATCAGCCCCAGCATTTT.

The rearrangement joins TRBV28 to TRBJ2-3; TRBD2 might be the D (7 bases). Germline values: CDR1 MDHEN, CDR2 SYDVKM. The CDR3 contains 16 residues. V lost 6 bases and J lost 1, with 17 bases in between. The CDR3 loop reads CASRTGGEVGTDTQYF. The CDR3 DNA is TGTGCCAGCAGGACGGGGGGCGAGGTGGGCACAGATACGCAGTATTTT.

The chain is built from TRBV7-2 and TRBJ1-1, with D possibly matching TRBD1 (5 bases). V dropped 5 bases and J dropped 11 bases, with 15 bases sitting between them. The germline V gene has CDR1 SGHTA and CDR2 FQGNSA. The CDR3 contains 12 residues. The CDR3 reads CASSPSRTSAFF. The DNA for the CDR3 is TGTGCCAGCAGCCCGTCAAGGACATCGGCTTTCTTT.

This rearrangement joins TRBV20-1 to TRBJ1-2; D unresolved. The CDR3 has 12 amino acids. Trimming took off 5 bases at V and 2 bases at J, with 9 bases between the two ends. CDR1 is DFQATT and CDR2 is SNEGSKA in the germline V gene (reference sequence). The CDR3 bases are TGCAGTGCTTCGACACAAAACTATGGCTACACCTTC. Amino acids: CSASTQNYGYTF.

The CDR3, as DNA: TGTGCCACAACACCGACCTCCTACAATGAGCAGTTCTTC. As protein: CATTPTSYNEQFF. This chain links TRBV10-3 with TRBJ2-1; no clear D gene. Germline values: CDR1 ENHRY, CDR2 SYGVKD. This CDR3 is 13 amino acids long. V was trimmed by 10 bases and J by 0 bases, leaving 10 bases between them.

The chain couples TRBV10-3 to TRBJ1-6, with 7 bases identical to TRBD1. The J segment lost 3 bases and the V segment lost 2 bases, leaving 13 bases of the junction unmatched. There are 19 residues in the CDR3. Germline-derived CDR1 and CDR2 are ENHRY and SYGVKD. The CDR3 DNA reads TGTGCCATCAGTGAGACCCCCGGGACAGCGAAGCTCTATAATTCACCCCTCCACTTT. Protein: CAISETPGTAKLYNSPLHF.

The chain is built from TRBV7-2 and TRBJ2-1, with D possibly TRBD2 on 6 matching bases. V was pared by 1 base and J by 4 bases, with 11 bases between. CDR1 and CDR2 (germline): SGHTA, FQGNSA. The CDR3 is made up of 15 amino acids. CDR3: CASSLDWRDYNEQFF. CDR3 nucleotide sequence: TGTGCCAGCAGCTTAGATTGGCGGGATTACAATGAGCAGTTCTTC. The variable domain in full, with the rest retrieved from reference TRBV7-2 and TRBJ2-1, is GAGVSQSPSNKVTEKGKDVELRCDPISGHTALYWYRQSLGQGLEFLIYFQGNSAPDKSGLPSDRFSAERTGGSVSTLTIQRTQQEDSAVYLCASSLDWRDYNEQFFGPGTRLTVL.

There are a few counts of this clonotype. The rearrangement links TRBV12-3 or TRBV12-4 to TRBJ2-3, with unresolved D. CDR3 size: 13 residues. V was cut by 8 bases and J by 2 bases, with 11 bases left in between. The CDR3 nucleotides read TGTGCCAGCCACCCTGGGGACACAGATACGCAGTATTTT. Translation: CASHPGDTDTQYF.

This clonotype occurred a few times. The J gene is TRBJ2-1, the V gene TRBV7-6; perhaps TRBD2 as D (5 bases). This CDR3 is built from 12 residues. Deletions cut 1 base from V and 9 bases from J, with 7 bases between. Germline V gene sequence: CDR1 SGHVS, CDR2 FNYEAQ. In DNA, the CDR3 is TGTGCCAGCAGCTTAGGTGAGGGTGAGCAGTTCTTC. This translates into CASSLGEGEQFF. The whole variable domain, remainder taken from reference TRBV7-6 and TRBJ2-1, is GAGVSQSPRYKVTKRGQDVALRCDPISGHVSLYWYRQALGQGPEFLTYFNYEAQQDKSGLPNDRFSAERPEGSISTLTIQRTEQRDSAMYRCASSLGEGEQFFGPGTRLTVL.

The chain carries TRBV28 and TRBJ1-5, with a possible D match to TRBD1 (6 bases). Germline lookup yields CDR1 MDHEN and CDR2 SYDVKM. CDR3 length: 18 residues. The V and J ends lost 2 bases and 4 bases respectively, with 21 bases between them. CDR3: CASSLETGLFTQNQPQHF. In DNA form, the CDR3 reads TGTGCCAGCAGTTTAGAGACAGGACTCTTTACCCAAAATCAGCCCCAGCATTTT.

The sample holds a few counts of this clonotype. This chain uses TRBV21-1 with TRBJ2-1; the D call in the table, TRBD1, was not verified against the DNA. TRBV21-1 is assigned pseudogene status. The CDR3 spans 16 residues. CDR3 in DNA: TGTGCCAGCAGTATCGGGGCTGGAACGATCTACAATGAGCAGTTCTTC. Amino acids: CASSIGAGTIYNEQFF.

This clonotype was picked up a small number of times. The J gene is TRBJ2-1, the V gene TRBV7-9; 13 bases are a match to TRBD2. CDR1 is SEHNR and CDR2 is FQNEAQ in the germline V gene (reference sequence). This CDR3 contains 16 residues. V shed 2 bases and J 6 bases; nucleotides not matched to a gene: 4. Here the CDR3 reads CASSLPGLAGFNEQFF. CDR3 nucleotide sequence: TGTGCCAGCAGCTTACCGGGACTAGCGGGGTTCAATGAGCAGTTCTTC.

V and J are TRBV20-1 and TRBJ1-4; D is unresolved. This CDR3 contains 17 residues. The germline CDR1 and CDR2 sequences are DFQATT and SNEGSKA (reference sequence). V dropped 1 base and J dropped 3 bases, with 18 bases sitting between them. Written as DNA, the CDR3 is TGCAGTGCTAGAGCCCTCCCAACCGGTGGCGCTAATGAAAAACTGTTTTTT. Protein product: CSARALPTGGANEKLFF.

This clonotype was detected ten times or more. Here the CDR3 DNA reads TGTGCCAGCAGCCCCGACGTAAAGCAGTACTTC. This encodes CASSPDVKQYF. V is TRBV12-3 or TRBV12-4 and J is TRBJ2-7; D call uncertain. CDR3 length: 11 residues. Trimming left V 6 bases short and J 8 bases short, with 11 bases between.

This clonotype was picked up a small number of times. This chain links TRBV20-1 with TRBJ1-2; TRBD1 is a possible D gene (6 bases). This CDR3 is built from 14 residues. With 0 bases removed from V and 9 bases from J, the gap between germline ends came to 17 bases. Germline V gene data show CDR1 as DFQATT and CDR2 as SNEGSKA (reference sequence). The CDR3: CSARDLTGTISYTF. Here the CDR3 DNA reads TGCAGTGCTAGAGATCTCACAGGGACGATTAGCTACACCTTC.

This clonotype was seen ten or more times. This chain joins TRBV7-9 and TRBJ1-6, with D unresolved. Germline CDR1 SEHNR, CDR2 FQNEAQ (reference sequence). The CDR3 has 12 amino acids. Trimming took off 6 bases at V and 6 bases at J, with 6 bases between the two ends. CDR3 nucleotide sequence: TGTGCCAGCAGTTTCTCTAATTCACCCCTCCACTTT. Translating gives CASSFSNSPLHF.

The chain is built from TRBV20-1 and TRBJ1-2; no reliable D call. Germline-derived CDR1 and CDR2 are DFQATT and SNEGSKA (reference sequence). V was clipped by 6 bases and J by 8 bases, with 16 bases between them. The CDR3 length is 12 residues. In DNA, the CDR3 is TGCAGTGCGCCACATCAGGAGGAGGGCTACACCTTC. This codes for CSAPHQEEGYTF.

The chain combines TRBV5-1 with TRBJ2-7; 16 nucleotides match TRBD2. The CDR3 sequence is 16 residues long. From germline, CDR1 is SGHRS and CDR2 YFSETQ. Trimming cost V 4 bases and J 4 bases; bases outside gene matches: 5. This CDR3 is CASSVGLAGGSYEQYF. The CDR3 DNA follows: TGCGCCAGCAGCGTGGGACTAGCGGGGGGGAGTTACGAGCAGTACTTC. Full variable domain (rest looked up from reference TRBV5-1 and TRBJ2-7): KAGVTQTPRYLIKTRGQQVTLSCSPISGHRSVSWYQQTPGQGLQFLFEYFSETQRNKGNFPGRFSGRQFSNSRSEMNVSTLELGDSALYLCASSVGLAGGSYEQYFGPGTRLTVT.